This T cell receptor (beta chain) was identified in a study of neurological immune-mediated disorders. Whenever a sequencing run was performed, it yielded over 170 million TCR-beta sequences from 15-18 subjects. TCRdb reprocessed the 5' RACE reads via MiXCR and lists one record per CDR3 protein. In the table there are roughly 27,000 distinct CDR3 sequences, over 2% of which are singletons. This clonotype ranks as medium-sized. Per the germline V gene, CDR1 is MGHRA and CDR2 is YSYEKL. The V end lost 1 base, the J end lost 0 bases, and 6 bases lay between the germline ends. The CDR3 length is 14 residues.

Sequencing was carried out using PBMCs. The J gene is TRBJ1-1, the V gene TRBV4-1; the D is unclear. The receptor was derived from a woman in her 50s with multiple sclerosis. DNA for the CDR3: TGCGCCAGCAGCCAAGGGCTGTTGAACACTGAAGCTTTCTTT. Translated: CASSQGLLNTEAFF.